These T cell receptor beta chains were read from a single sample in a study of identifying expanded T cells in peripheral blood. TCRdb's table, derived via immunoSEQ multiplex PCR, lists solely in-frame clones and lacks some. The table includes approximately 57,000 clones, over 85% detected once. The specimen sequenced was blood. These receptors came from a person between 18 and 75 years old in good health. Both conserved end residues are part of each CDR3. D genes are given only for firm matches. Size values are once, few and many counts, or a class for expanded clones, and some rows have none.

CDR3 DNA,CDR3 protein,J gene,V gene,CDR3 length,clone size,D gene
TGTGCCACCAAGGGGGCTAGCGGGAGTGATACGCAGTATTTT,CATKGASGSDTQYF,TRBJ2-3,TRBV2,14,-,TRBD2
TGTGCCAGCAGCTCGTATCCACCTTACGAGCAGTACTTC,CASSSYPPYEQYF,TRBJ2-7,TRBV5-6,13,-,-
TGTGCCAGCTCACCCGGGACAGGGGGCTCTGGGGCCAACGTCCTGACTTTC,CASSPGTGGSGANVLTF,TRBJ2-6,TRBV18,17,once,TRBD1
TGTGCCAGCAGCTTACGGGGGACACAGTCAACTAATGAAAAACTGTTTTTT,CASSLRGTQSTNEKLFF,TRBJ1-4,TRBV11-2,17,-,-
TGCAGCGTTGAAGTCGGCGGGGAGCTGTTTTTT,CSVEVGGELFF,TRBJ2-2,TRBV29-1,11,-,-
TGTGCCAGCAGTGACCGAAGGGCAGATACGCAGTATTTT,CASSDRRADTQYF,TRBJ2-3,TRBV6-1,13,-,-
TGTGCCAGCAGGAAAGGATGGGCGGCAGGGTCCTACGAGCAGTACTTC,CASRKGWAAGSYEQYF,TRBJ2-7,TRBV2,16,-,-
TGTGCCAGCAGCTTAGTGGACGGCCAGGGGACCGGGGAGCTGTTTTTT,CASSLVDGQGTGELFF,TRBJ2-2,TRBV13,16,-,-
TGTGCCAGCAGCCTGCAAATGAACACTGAAGCTTTCTTT,CASSLQMNTEAFF,TRBJ1-1,TRBV9,13,-,-
TGTGCCAGCAGTGAATTGGGGACTAGCTCTCATCCCAGGGAGACCCAGTACTTC,CASSELGTSSHPRETQYF,TRBJ2-5,TRBV2,18,-,TRBD2
TGTGCCAGCTCACCGGACAGACACAATGAGCAGTTCTTC,CASSPDRHNEQFF,TRBJ2-1,TRBV18,13,-,-
TGCGCCAGCAGCTCCCTAGCTAGCACAGATACGCAGTATTTT,CASSSLASTDTQYF,TRBJ2-3,TRBV5-1,14,-,-
TGTGCCAGCAGTTACTCAATGGGCGGGTCTGGCTATGGCTACACCTTC,CASSYSMGGSGYGYTF,TRBJ1-2,TRBV6-6,16,-,-
TGTGCCAGCAGTGAAGTAGTAGCGGGAGCGGGTGAGCAGTACTTC,CASSEVVAGAGEQYF,TRBJ2-7,TRBV2,15,-,TRBD2
TGTGCCAGCGCTTTGGTGACAACTAATGAAAAACTGTTTTTT,CASALVTTNEKLFF,TRBJ1-4,TRBV2,14,-,-
TGTGCCATCAGTGATGTGACAGGGGGAGGTCGGGATTCACCCCTCCACTTT,CAISDVTGGGRDSPLHF,TRBJ1-6,TRBV10-3,17,few,TRBD1
TGTGCCAGCGGAGGAGGGGAAGGAGAGACCCAGTACTTC,CASGGGEGETQYF,TRBJ2-5,TRBV9,13,-,-
TGTGCCAGCAGCCCAGACAGCAGATACAATGAGCAGTTCTTC,CASSPDSRYNEQFF,TRBJ2-1,TRBV5-8,14,-,-
TGTGCCAGCACCCCCGGGACAGGGCCCTTCACTGAAGCTTTCTTT,CASTPGTGPFTEAFF,TRBJ1-1,TRBV5-4,15,-,TRBD1
TGTGCCATCAGCCGACAGGGGAGCAATCAGCCCCAGCATTTT,CAISRQGSNQPQHF,TRBJ1-5,TRBV10-3,14,few,TRBD1
TGCGCCAGCAGCTCAGGACTAGCGGGGACAAGCGGGAATGAGCAGTTCTTC,CASSSGLAGTSGNEQFF,TRBJ2-1,TRBV5-1,17,-,TRBD2
TGTGCCAGCAGCCCGAACAGAGGGGACACTGAAGCTTTCTTT,CASSPNRGDTEAFF,TRBJ1-1,TRBV6-1,14,few,-
TGTGCCAGCAGCGTAGCTATGGGACTAGGGGGCACAGATACGCAGTATTTT,CASSVAMGLGGTDTQYF,TRBJ2-3,TRBV9,17,-,TRBD2
TGTGCCAGCAGCTTAGAGGGCTATGGCTACACCTTC,CASSLEGYGYTF,TRBJ1-2,TRBV7-2,12,few,-
TGCGCCAGCAGCCAAGACGGCCTCTCTGGGGCCAACGTCCTGACTTTC,CASSQDGLSGANVLTF,TRBJ2-6,TRBV4-3,16,-,-
TGTGCCAGCAGCCCCCTTGCAGGACAGGCCACCTACGAGCAGTACTTC,CASSPLAGQATYEQYF,TRBJ2-7,TRBV5-6,16,-,TRBD1
TGTGCCAGCAGTGTTCCAGGCCAAGAGACCCAGTACTTC,CASSVPGQETQYF,TRBJ2-5,TRBV6-6,13,-,-
TGTGCCAGCAACCCAGACCGGGGGTTGTTTCAGCCCCAGCATTTT,CASNPDRGLFQPQHF,TRBJ1-5,TRBV28,15,-,-
TGTGCCAGCAGCCGTAGACAGGGGGACTATGGCTACACCTTC,CASSRRQGDYGYTF,TRBJ1-2,TRBV7-2,14,-,TRBD1
TGTGCCAGCAGTTATCTACGGGGGACAGGGGCTGAGAACACTGAAGCTTTCTTT,CASSYLRGTGAENTEAFF,TRBJ1-1,TRBV6-9,18,-,TRBD1
TGTGCCACTGCTAGACAGGGAGGGTCAAATGAGCAGTTCTTC,CATARQGGSNEQFF,TRBJ2-1,TRBV19,14,-,-
TGTGCCAGCAGCTTCCAGGGTCGGCCGAACACTGAAGCTTTCTTT,CASSFQGRPNTEAFF,TRBJ1-1,TRBV5-6,15,few,-
TGCGCCAGCAGCTCGGTGACTAGCGGGAGAAACGAGCAGTTCTTC,CASSSVTSGRNEQFF,TRBJ2-1,TRBV5-1,15,-,TRBD2
TGCGCCAGCAGTGAACAGTCGAATCAGCCCCAGCATTTT,CASSEQSNQPQHF,TRBJ1-5,TRBV10-1,13,few,-
TGTGCCAGTATGGAGGGCGGTGGATATGGCTACACCTTC,CASMEGGGYGYTF,TRBJ1-2,TRBV19,13,-,-
TGCGCCAGCAGCCAGCGGACACAAGAAAAACTGTTTTTT,CASSQRTQEKLFF,TRBJ1-4,TRBV4-1,13,once,-
TGTGCCAGCAGCCCTACCACCGGATATGGGGAGCTGTTTTTT,CASSPTTGYGELFF,TRBJ2-2,TRBV11-2,14,once,-
TGTGCCAGCAGCCGAAAAGGGCGTGGGGGCGCGACGTCCTACGAGCAGTACTTC,CASSRKGRGGATSYEQYF,TRBJ2-7,TRBV7-2,18,-,-
TGTGCCAGCAGCTTGGTAGTGAGCTCCTACAATGAGCAGTTCTTC,CASSLVVSSYNEQFF,TRBJ2-1,TRBV5-5,15,-,-
TGTGCCAGCAGCTTAAAGTCAGAGTTGTCGCATTACGAGCAGTACTTC,CASSLKSELSHYEQYF,TRBJ2-7,TRBV7-2,16,-,-